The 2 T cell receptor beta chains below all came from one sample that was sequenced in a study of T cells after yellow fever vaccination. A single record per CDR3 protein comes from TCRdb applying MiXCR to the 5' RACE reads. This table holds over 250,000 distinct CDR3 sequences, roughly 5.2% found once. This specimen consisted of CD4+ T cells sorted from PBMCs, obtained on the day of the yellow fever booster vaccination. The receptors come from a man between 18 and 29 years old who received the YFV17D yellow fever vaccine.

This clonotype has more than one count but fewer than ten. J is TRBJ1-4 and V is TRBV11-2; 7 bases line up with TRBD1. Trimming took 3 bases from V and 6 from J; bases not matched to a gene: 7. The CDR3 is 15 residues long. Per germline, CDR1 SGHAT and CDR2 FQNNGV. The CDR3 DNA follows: TGTGCCAGCAGCTTCAACAGGGGTCCGGATGAAAAACTGTTTTTT. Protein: CASSFNRGPDEKLFF.

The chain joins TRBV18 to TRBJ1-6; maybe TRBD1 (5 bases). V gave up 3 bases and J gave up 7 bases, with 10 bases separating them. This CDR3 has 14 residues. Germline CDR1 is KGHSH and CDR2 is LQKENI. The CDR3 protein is CASSPGPRNSPLHF. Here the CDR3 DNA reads TGTGCCAGCTCACCGGGACCGAGAAATTCACCCCTCCACTTT.